This entry lists 17 T cell receptor beta chains sequenced from one sample in a study of blood T cell repertoires in COVID-19. Some clones are missing from TCRdb's copy, which holds only in-frame ones; the method was immunoSEQ multiplex PCR. This table holds roughly 150,000 clones, 80% to 90% found once. Sequenced material: peripheral blood. These TCRs come from a woman aged 35 to 49 with acute or convalescent COVID-19.

The rearrangement joins TRBV28 to TRBJ2-1; no firm D call. Trimming left V 5 bases short and J 1 base short, with 9 bases between. The CDR3 consists of 14 residues. CDR1 and CDR2 from the germline V gene are MDHEN and SYDVKM. The CDR3 DNA follows: TGTGCCAGCAGTCCGAGCTCGTCCTACAATGAGCAGTTCTTC. Translation gives CASSPSSSYNEQFF.

The rearrangement links TRBV10-3 to TRBJ2-2, with D perhaps matching TRBD1 (6 bases). Per germline, CDR1 ENHRY and CDR2 SYGVKD. This CDR3 is 15 amino acids long. Trimming pared 8 bases from V and 1 base from J, leaving 14 bases between. The CDR3 is CAIRHTGRNTGELFF. CDR3 DNA sequence: TGTGCCATCCGGCATACAGGGAGGAACACCGGGGAGCTGTTTTTT.

This chain joins TRBV6-6 and TRBJ2-7; 9 bases line up with TRBD1. The germline gives CDR1 MNHNY, CDR2 SVGAGI (reference sequence). With V trimmed by 5 bases and J by 5 bases, 10 bases remained unmatched. The CDR3 is 15 residues long. This CDR3 reads CASSKSGQGLDEQYF. As DNA, the CDR3 is TGTGCCAGCAGTAAGTCGGGACAGGGCCTTGACGAGCAGTACTTC.

CDR3 region: CAAFKGDTGELFF. CDR3 coding DNA: TGTGCCGCCTTCAAGGGGGACACCGGGGAGCTGTTTTTT. This rearrangement joins TRBV7-9 to TRBJ2-2, with D maybe TRBD1 (6 bases). CDR1 and CDR2 (germline): SEHNR, FQNEAQ (reference sequence). Trimming removed 11 bases from V and 3 bases from J, with 13 bases in between. This CDR3 is built from 13 residues.

This clone showed up just once. This chain uses TRBV10-3 with TRBJ1-1, with 8 positions matching TRBD1. Trimming at V came to 5 bases and at J to 5 bases, leaving 4 bases not matched to a gene. The CDR3 is 13 residues long. Germline assignment: CDR1 ENHRY and CDR2 SYGVKD. The CDR3 protein is CAISTGGGTEAFF. CDR3 nucleotide sequence: TGTGCCATCAGTACAGGGGGAGGAACTGAAGCTTTCTTT.

The rearrangement links TRBV27 to TRBJ2-7; a weak D match, TRBD2 (6 bases). This CDR3 region has 14 residues. Deletions cut 8 bases from V and 0 bases from J, with 14 bases between. CDR1 is MNHEY, CDR2 SMNVEV, per germline (reference sequence). The CDR3 protein is CASRPGSDSYEQYF. DNA for the CDR3: TGTGCCAGCCGCCCCGGGAGTGACTCCTACGAGCAGTACTTC.

The chain couples TRBV7-9 to TRBJ2-2; D possibly corresponds to TRBD2 (6 bases). V was cut by 2 bases and J by 3 bases, with 10 bases left in between. Germline V gene lookup returns CDR1 SEHNR and CDR2 FQNEAQ (reference sequence). This CDR3 is built from 15 residues. CDR3 amino acids: CASSLFGGHTGELFF. The CDR3 DNA sequence: TGTGCCAGCAGCTTATTCGGGGGACACACCGGGGAGCTGTTTTTT.

This chain connects TRBV27 to TRBJ1-2; 9 nucleotides line up with TRBD1. There are 14 residues in the CDR3. Germline V lookup: CDR1 MNHEY, CDR2 SMNVEV (reference sequence). V lost 4 bases and J lost 4; bases outside the gene matches: 4. This chain's CDR3 is CASSWTGDGYGYTF. The CDR3 DNA sequence: TGTGCCAGCAGTTGGACAGGGGACGGCTATGGCTACACCTTC.

V and J are TRBV9 and TRBJ2-7; TRBD1 matches 8 bases. The CDR3 sequence is 15 residues long. Germline values: CDR1 SGDLS, CDR2 YYNGEE. After removal of 0 bases from V and 2 bases from J, the junction contained 4 bases not matched to a gene. In nucleotides, the CDR3 is TGTGCCAGCAGCGTAGAAGGACAGGGAACCTACGAGCAGTACTTC. Protein product: CASSVEGQGTYEQYF. Full variable domain (remainder filled in from reference TRBV9 and TRBJ2-7): DSGVTQTPKHLITATGQRVTLRCSPRSGDLSVYWYQQSLDQGLQFLIQYYNGEERAKGNILERFSAQQFPDLHSELNLSSLELGDSALYFCASSVEGQGTYEQYFGPGTRLTVT.

The chain carries TRBV19 and TRBJ2-1; 13 bases fit TRBD2. After removal of 3 bases from V and 3 bases from J, the junction contained 5 bases not matched to a gene. This CDR3 region has 17 residues. Germline lookup yields CDR1 LNHDA and CDR2 SQIVND (reference sequence). This CDR3 is CASSIRTSGGLYNEQFF. The CDR3 nucleotides are TGTGCCAGTAGTATTAGGACTAGCGGGGGCCTCTACAATGAGCAGTTCTTC.

The gene calls are TRBV6-1 and TRBJ1-5; D is possibly TRBD1 (5 bases). Germline values: CDR1 MNHNS, CDR2 SASEGT. V lost 1 base to trimming and J lost 2 bases, with 6 bases between them. The CDR3 contains 14 residues. For the CDR3, the DNA is TGTGCCAGCAGTGAAGTCAGGGGCAATCAGCCCCAGCATTTT. Translated: CASSEVRGNQPQHF.

The rearrangement uses TRBV6-6 and TRBJ1-2; 10 bases agree with TRBD1. J gave up 6 bases and V 2 bases, and 3 bases lay outside the gene matches. The length of the CDR3 is 14 residues. Germline V gene lookup returns CDR1 MNHNY and CDR2 SVGAGI (reference sequence). CDR3 sequence (DNA): TGTGCCAGCAGTTACCAGACAGGGGGCGATGGCTACACCTTC. This encodes CASSYQTGGDGYTF.

J is TRBJ1-2 and V is TRBV7-8; 9 bases fit TRBD1. Germline assignment: CDR1 SGHVS and CDR2 FQNEAQ. CDR3 length: 15 amino acids. J was trimmed by 3 bases and V by 5 bases; bases with no gene match: 7. DNA for the CDR3: TGTGCCAGCAGCCCAGCAGGACAGGGGCACTATGGCTACACCTTC. The encoded protein is CASSPAGQGHYGYTF.

This rearrangement joins TRBV5-1 to TRBJ2-1; D possibly corresponds to TRBD2 (6 bases). Germline V gives CDR1 SGHRS, CDR2 YFSETQ. The CDR3 has 15 amino acids. Trimming took off 8 bases at V and 4 bases at J, with 19 bases between the two ends. The CDR3 nucleotides are TGCGCCAGTACCATAGCGGTCGGGGATTACAATGAGCAGTTCTTC. It is translated as CASTIAVGDYNEQFF. Complete variable domain (other parts from reference TRBV5-1 and TRBJ2-1): KAGVTQTPRYLIKTRGQQVTLSCSPISGHRSVSWYQQTPGQGLQFLFEYFSETQRNKGNFPGRFSGRQFSNSRSEMNVSTLELGDSALYLCASTIAVGDYNEQFFGPGTRLTVL.

This chain joins TRBV11-2 and TRBJ1-5; D is uncertain. The CDR3 is 20 residues long. Trimming pared 0 bases from V and 0 bases from J, leaving 21 bases between. From germline, CDR1 is SGHAT and CDR2 FQNNGV. The CDR3 spells CASSLERREQKLLSNQPQHF. Here the CDR3 DNA reads TGTGCCAGCAGCTTAGAGCGGCGGGAACAGAAATTACTTAGCAATCAGCCCCAGCATTTT.

CDR3 bases: TGCGCCAGCAGCTTGTGGCGGGAGGCCTACAATGAGCAGTTCTTC. Translated: CASSLWREAYNEQFF. The rearrangement joins TRBV5-1 to TRBJ2-1; TRBD2 matches at 8 bases. After removal of 1 base from V and 2 bases from J, the junction contained 2 bases not matched to a gene. The CDR3 consists of 15 residues. Germline V CDR1 and CDR2: SGHRS, YFSETQ.

The genes are TRBV27 and TRBJ2-7; no definite D call. Germline loops: CDR1 MNHEY, CDR2 SMNVEV (reference sequence). There are 14 residues in the CDR3. Trimming removed 0 bases from V and 4 bases from J, with 10 bases in between. CDR3 nucleotides: TGTGCCAGCAGTTTATCGATGGTGAGTTACGAGCAGTACTTC. Protein product: CASSLSMVSYEQYF.